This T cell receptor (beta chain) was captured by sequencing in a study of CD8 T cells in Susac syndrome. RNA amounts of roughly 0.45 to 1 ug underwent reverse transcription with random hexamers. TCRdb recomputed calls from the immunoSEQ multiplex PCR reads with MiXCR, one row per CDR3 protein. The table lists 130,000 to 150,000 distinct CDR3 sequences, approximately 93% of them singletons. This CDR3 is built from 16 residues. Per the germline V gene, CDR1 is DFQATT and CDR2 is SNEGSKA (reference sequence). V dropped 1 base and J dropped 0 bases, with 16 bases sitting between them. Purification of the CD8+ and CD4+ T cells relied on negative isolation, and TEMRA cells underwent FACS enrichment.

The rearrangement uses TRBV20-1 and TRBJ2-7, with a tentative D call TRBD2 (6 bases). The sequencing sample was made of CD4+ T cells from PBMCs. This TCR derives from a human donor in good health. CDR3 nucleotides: TGCAGTGCTAGAGCCCCGCAGGAGGGAGCCTCCTACGAGCAGTACTTC. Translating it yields CSARAPQEGASYEQYF.